The 26 T cell receptor beta chains listed next were all sequenced from one sample in a study of blood T cell repertoires in COVID-19. The method was immunoSEQ multiplex PCR; TCRdb's version includes in-frame clones alone and lacks a portion of them. The sample yields about 54,000 clones, roughly 80% seen once. Sample: peripheral blood. The receptors here all came from a human donor in a cohort sampled during active or convalescent COVID-19.

The chain joins TRBV11-1 to TRBJ2-1; D may be TRBD1 (5 bases). V was cut by 0 bases and J by 5 bases, with 8 bases left in between. Germline assignment: CDR1 SGHAT and CDR2 FQDESV (reference sequence). This CDR3 has 14 residues. As DNA, the CDR3 is TGTGCCAGCAGCTTAGCCTACAGGAACAATGAGCAGTTCTTC. It yields the protein CASSLAYRNNEQFF.

The rearrangement joins TRBV3-1 (or the pseudogene TRBV3-2) to TRBJ1-2; D unclear. The CDR3 is made up of 13 amino acids. Trimming removed 0 bases from V and 11 bases from J, with 13 bases in between. CDR1 is LGHDT and CDR2 is YNNKEL in the germline V gene (reference sequence). CDR3 loop: CASSQDRHSSYTF. CDR3 sequence (DNA): TGTGCCAGCAGCCAAGATCGGCACAGCTCATACACCTTC.

Only a few counts were recorded for this clone. The chain has TRBV4-3 and TRBJ2-2, with D tentatively TRBD2 (5 bases). CDR3 length equals 17 residues. Germline CDR1 reads LGHNA; CDR2 reads YSLEER. Trimming stripped 0 bases from V and 3 bases from J, with 14 bases between. Here the CDR3 reads CASSQDSGLGDTGELFF. The CDR3 DNA follows: TGCGCCAGCAGCCAAGATAGTGGCCTCGGGGACACCGGGGAGCTGTTTTTT.

The chain recombines TRBV2 with TRBJ2-5, with TRBD1 identical over 10 bases. Losses at the gene ends were 3 bases for V and 5 bases for J; bases not matched to a gene: 6. From germline, CDR1 is SNHLY and CDR2 FYNNEI. CDR3 length: 15 amino acids. CDR3 DNA: TGTGCCAGCAGTGACGACAGGGGGCGCGGGGAGACCCAGTACTTC. This gives the protein CASSDDRGRGETQYF.

This chain uses TRBV5-4 with TRBJ2-3; D unclear. CDR3 length: 15 amino acids. Trimming shortened V by 1 base and J by 0 bases, and 9 bases separated the two germline ends. Germline V CDR1 and CDR2: SGHNT, YYREEE (reference sequence). The CDR3 coding sequence is TGTGCCAGCAGCTTGATTTCTCCTAGCACAGATACGCAGTATTTT. Translated, it gives CASSLISPSTDTQYF.

The J gene is TRBJ2-5, the V gene TRBV6-2 or TRBV6-3; possible D gene TRBD1, 6 bases. With 0 bases removed from V and 1 base from J, the gap between germline ends came to 12 bases. Germline CDR1 MNHEY, CDR2 SVGEGT. CDR3 length equals 16 residues. CDR3 protein: CASSYSPTGSQETQYF. The DNA of the CDR3 is TGTGCCAGCAGTTACTCTCCAACAGGGTCCCAAGAGACCCAGTACTTC.

This clone was seen only a few times. This rearrangement joins TRBV5-1 to TRBJ2-1; 11 bases align to TRBD2. Germline CDR1 reads SGHRS; CDR2 reads YFSETQ. V lost 0 bases to trimming and J lost 4 bases; unmatched junction nucleotides: 3. This CDR3 has 16 residues. This CDR3 reads CASSLVASGGYNEQFF. DNA of the CDR3: TGCGCCAGCAGCTTGGTTGCTAGCGGGGGGTACAATGAGCAGTTCTTC.

V gene TRBV6-5 combines with J gene TRBJ2-7; possible D gene TRBD1, 7 bases. The CDR3 extends over 14 amino acids. V lost 2 bases, J lost 3 bases, and 11 bases lay in between. Germline V CDR1 and CDR2: MNHEY, SVGAGI. CDR3: CASSYAGQFYEQYF. In DNA form, the CDR3 reads TGTGCCAGCAGTTACGCGGGACAGTTCTACGAGCAGTACTTC.

This clone was counted a single time. The chain employs TRBV6-2 or TRBV6-3 and TRBJ1-5; perhaps TRBD1 as D (6 bases). The germline CDR1 and CDR2 sequences are MNHEY and SVGEGT. The CDR3 has 14 residues. The V end lost 4 bases, the J end lost 6 bases, and 13 bases lay between the germline ends. CDR3 coding DNA: TGTGCCAGCAGTTTGGGGGCGGAAGGTCAGCCCCAGCATTTT. Its translation: CASSLGAEGQPQHF.

V gene TRBV7-2 combines with J gene TRBJ1-4, with TRBD1 identical over 7 bases. CDR3 length: 18 amino acids. V lost 7 bases, J lost 3 bases, and 17 bases stayed unmatched. Per the germline V gene, CDR1 is SGHTA and CDR2 is FQGNSA. DNA for the CDR3: TGTGCCAGCACCCCTTGGGGGGTTCAAGACAGGGCTAATGAAAAACTGTTTTTT. Its protein product is CASTPWGVQDRANEKLFF.

The chain employs TRBV7-2 and TRBJ2-5; weak D call: TRBD1 (5 bases). Germline V gene lookup returns CDR1 SGHTA and CDR2 FQGNSA. This CDR3 has 15 amino acids. With 4 bases removed from V and 4 bases from J, the gap between germline ends came to 16 bases. CDR3 sequence: CASSYQLGVRETQYF. CDR3 DNA sequence: TGTGCCAGCAGCTATCAGCTAGGGGTACGAGAGACCCAGTACTTC.

The chain combines TRBV28 with TRBJ1-2; 9 bases line up with TRBD1. The CDR3 sequence is 15 residues long. Germline V CDR1 and CDR2: MDHEN, SYDVKM. Trimming cost V 5 bases and J 8 bases; bases outside gene matches: 12. The CDR3 DNA sequence: TGTGCCAGCAGTGACGCCGGGACAGGGAGTAACGGCTACACCTTC. Its translation: CASSDAGTGSNGYTF.

V gene TRBV10-3 combines with J gene TRBJ2-7; 7 bases are a match to TRBD1. The trim removed 10 bases at V and 2 bases at J, leaving 2 bases unmatched. The CDR3 loop spans 11 amino acids. Germline V gives CDR1 ENHRY, CDR2 SYGVKD. DNA of the CDR3: TGTGCCACGGGACAGACCTACGAGCAGTACTTC. The encoded protein is CATGQTYEQYF.

J is TRBJ2-7 and V is TRBV12-3 or TRBV12-4, with D perhaps TRBD1 (6 bases). Trimming removed 6 bases at V and 3 bases at J, with 12 bases between. This CDR3 is 13 amino acids long. The CDR3 bases are TGTGCCAGCAGCCCCTCAGGGGTCTACGAGCAGTACTTC. It codes for CASSPSGVYEQYF.

This clone was picked up a small number of times. The chain recombines TRBV6-1 with TRBJ2-5, with D perhaps matching TRBD2 (5 bases). This CDR3 is 14 amino acids long. V gave up 1 base and J gave up 0 bases, with 6 bases separating them. Looked up from germline, CDR1 is MNHNS and CDR2 is SASEGT. The CDR3 bases are TGTGCCAGCAGTGAAGAGCGGTACCAAGAGACCCAGTACTTC. Amino acids: CASSEERYQETQYF.

The rearrangement joins TRBV5-6 to TRBJ1-2; 9 bases are shared with TRBD1. This CDR3 is 16 amino acids long. Germline assignment: CDR1 SGHDT and CDR2 YYEEEE. With V trimmed by 3 bases and J by 4 bases, 10 bases remained unmatched. CDR3 bases: TGTGCCAGCAGCTCCCTTAACAGGGGGCGCGTCTATGGCTACACCTTC. Its protein is CASSSLNRGRVYGYTF. The entire variable domain, with the rest obtained from reference TRBV5-6 and TRBJ1-2, is as follows: DAGVTQSPTHLIKTRGQQVTLRCSPKSGHDTVSWYQQALGQGPQFIFQYYEEEERQRGNFPDRFSGHQFPNYSSELNVNALLLGDSALYLCASSSLNRGRVYGYTFGSGTRLTVV.

V gene TRBV5-4 combines with J gene TRBJ1-4; 7 bases align to TRBD1. Unmatched junction bases numbered 9, after V lost 4 bases and J lost 0 bases. The CDR3 consists of 17 residues. Germline V gene data show CDR1 as SGHNT and CDR2 as YYREEE (reference sequence). The CDR3 nucleotides read TGTGCCAGCAGCCAGGGATCAGGGGGAGCAACTAATGAAAAACTGTTTTTT. It translates to CASSQGSGGATNEKLFF.

The rearrangement links TRBV3-1 (or the pseudogene TRBV3-2) to TRBJ1-2; no clear D. The CDR3 runs to 14 residues. Germline V lookup: CDR1 LGHDT, CDR2 YNNKEL (reference sequence). V was pared by 4 bases and J by 3 bases, with 12 bases between. The CDR3 DNA follows: TGTGCCAGCAGCCTAGGCCAGAGGGACTATGGCTACACCTTC. Residues: CASSLGQRDYGYTF.

The V gene is TRBV19, the J gene TRBJ1-4, with TRBD1 matching over 8 bases. CDR3 length equals 14 residues. Germline CDR1 is LNHDA and CDR2 is SQIVND (reference sequence). J lost 5 bases, V lost 9 bases, and 8 bases had no gene match. CDR3 nucleotides: TGTGCCAGCTTACCAGGGGGCGCGAATGAAAAACTGTTTTTT. This gives the protein CASLPGGANEKLFF.

The V gene is TRBV14, the J gene TRBJ1-1; maybe TRBD1 (5 bases). Deletions cut 0 bases from V and 3 bases from J, with 14 bases between. CDR1 SGHDN and CDR2 FVKESK come from the germline V gene. CDR3 length equals 16 residues. The DNA for the CDR3 is TGTGCCAGCAGCCAAGATTGGAGCAGGGCATACACTGAAGCTTTCTTT. Translating gives CASSQDWSRAYTEAFF.

This clone has just a few counts. The gene calls are TRBV19 and TRBJ1-6, with 8 bases that match TRBD1. The ends lost 6 bases at V and 8 bases at J; junction bases unmatched: 6. Germline CDR1 LNHDA, CDR2 SQIVND (reference sequence). There are 14 residues in the CDR3. DNA for the CDR3: TGTGCCAGTAGCCAACAGGGGGATTATTCACCCCTCCACTTT. Amino acids: CASSQQGDYSPLHF.

This clone has a handful of counts. V gene TRBV4-2 combines with J gene TRBJ1-4; TRBD1 matches at 9 bases. Germline CDR1 LGHNA, CDR2 YNFKEQ. The V segment lost 4 bases and the J segment 8 bases; nucleotides outside the gene matches: 8. This CDR3 region has 15 residues. This CDR3 reads CASSRQGGFGEKLFF. CDR3 sequence (DNA): TGTGCCAGCAGCCGACAGGGGGGCTTCGGGGAAAAACTGTTTTTT.

The sample holds one count of this clone. This chain links TRBV21-1 with TRBJ1-1; the table's TRBD1 call for D was not verified on the DNA. TRBV21-1 is a documented pseudogene. The CDR3 consists of 14 residues. The CDR3 DNA reads as TGTGCCAGCTCACTAGACAGGGGGCGTACTGAAGCTTTCTTT. Translating gives CASSLDRGRTEAFF.

The chain employs TRBV9 and TRBJ2-3; 12 bases line up with TRBD2. Germline V gene data show CDR1 as SGDLS and CDR2 as YYNGEE. The V and J ends lost 6 bases and 4 bases, in that order; junction bases with no gene match: 6. The CDR3 is 15 amino acids. CDR3 sequence: CASNLAGGLSDTQYF. The CDR3 coding sequence is TGTGCCAGCAACCTAGCGGGGGGGCTCTCAGATACGCAGTATTTT.

This clone has just a few counts. The chain recombines TRBV4-1 with TRBJ1-1; TRBD1 matches 8 bases. CDR1 and CDR2 from the germline V gene are MGHRA and YSYEKL. Trimming at V came to 5 bases and at J to 7 bases, leaving 6 bases not matched to a gene. This CDR3 has 13 amino acids. CDR3 sequence: CASSLGTGLEAFF. In nucleotides, the CDR3 is TGCGCCAGCAGCTTAGGGACAGGACTTGAAGCTTTCTTT.

J is TRBJ1-4 and V is TRBV2, with TRBD1 identical over 8 bases. Germline V lookup: CDR1 SNHLY, CDR2 FYNNEI. With V trimmed by 6 bases and J by 7 bases, 10 bases remained unmatched. The CDR3 runs 15 residues. In nucleotides, the CDR3 is TGTGCCAGCAGGGCCGACAGGGGAGGCCCTGAAAAACTGTTTTTT. Its translation: CASRADRGGPEKLFF.